Shown below are 13 T cell receptor beta chains from a single sample sequenced in a study of blood T cell repertoires in COVID-19. The assay was immunoSEQ multiplex PCR, and TCRdb's table has in-frame clones only and misses some. The table lists about 320,000 clones, roughly 90% of them singletons. The sequenced sample was peripheral blood. The receptors shown here come from a man younger than 35 who had recovered from COVID-19.

This sequence joins TRBV19 and TRBJ1-6; tentatively, D is TRBD1 (6 bases). The V gene lost 5 bases and the J gene lost 3 bases, with 11 bases spanning the gap. The length of the CDR3 is 15 residues. Germline V CDR1 and CDR2: LNHDA, SQIVND (reference sequence). CDR3 sequence: CASSPGHHYNSPLHF. In DNA form, the CDR3 reads TGTGCCAGTAGTCCGGGACACCACTATAATTCACCCCTCCACTTT.

The chain carries TRBV5-1 and TRBJ2-7, with D perhaps matching TRBD1 (6 bases). In germline, CDR1 is SGHRS, CDR2 YFSETQ. The ends were cut back, 3 bases at V and 7 bases at J, with 14 bases in the middle. This CDR3 is 13 amino acids long. The CDR3 spells CASSSTGSGEQYF. Here the CDR3 DNA reads TGCGCCAGCAGCTCAACAGGGTCAGGAGAGCAGTACTTC.

The chain carries TRBV7-8 and TRBJ2-7; no reliable D call. The CDR3 has 11 amino acids. Germline V gene data show CDR1 as SGHVS and CDR2 as FQNEAQ. Trimming took 3 bases from V and 4 from J, leaving 4 bases between them. CDR3 DNA: TGTGCCAGCAGCTTCCATTACGAGCAGTACTTC. It is translated as CASSFHYEQYF.

The gene calls are TRBV7-2 and TRBJ1-2; D is ambiguous. V lost 1 base, J lost 6 bases, and 12 bases lay in between. This CDR3 has 14 amino acids. In germline, CDR1 is SGHTA, CDR2 FQGNSA. The CDR3 coding sequence is TGTGCCAGCAGCTTAGGTGGGGAGGTCCATGGCTACACCTTC. This translates into CASSLGGEVHGYTF.

This clone has only one observation. This sequence joins TRBV6-5 and TRBJ1-2; D gene uncertain. There are 12 residues in the CDR3. CDR1 MNHEY and CDR2 SVGAGI come from the germline V gene. The V end lost 4 bases, the J end lost 4 bases, and 7 bases lay between the germline ends. The CDR3 DNA reads as TGTGCCAGCAGTTCAGTTCCCTATGGCTACACCTTC. This sequence encodes CASSSVPYGYTF.

The chain has TRBV10-3 and TRBJ1-2; D is unresolved. The V end was cut by 6 bases, the J end by 4 bases, with 12 bases between. CDR3 length equals 13 residues. Germline assignment: CDR1 ENHRY and CDR2 SYGVKD. Here the CDR3 reads CAISDTELYGYTF. The CDR3 nucleotides are TGTGCCATCAGCGATACAGAGCTCTATGGCTACACCTTC.

The J gene is TRBJ2-7, the V gene TRBV5-4, with 10 bases aligning to TRBD2. V shed 4 bases and J 0 bases; nucleotides not matched to a gene: 1. CDR1 is SGHNT, CDR2 YYREEE, per germline (reference sequence). The length of the CDR3 is 14 residues. In DNA, the CDR3 is TGTGCCAGCAGCCGGACTAGCGGCTCCTACGAGCAGTACTTC. Translating it yields CASSRTSGSYEQYF.

This clone turned up a few times. The chain couples TRBV11-2 to TRBJ2-1; D not resolved. This CDR3 is 13 amino acids long. The V end was cut by 3 bases, the J end by 8 bases, with 11 bases between. Germline V CDR1 and CDR2: SGHAT, FQNNGV. The CDR3 spells CASSFLPGDEQFF. The CDR3 bases are TGTGCCAGCAGCTTTTTGCCCGGAGATGAGCAGTTCTTC.

V is TRBV25-1 and J is TRBJ1-6, with D tentatively TRBD1 (6 bases). Trimming shortened V by 6 bases and J by 7 bases, and 16 bases separated the two germline ends. This CDR3 is 15 amino acids long. CDR1 and CDR2 from the germline V gene are MGHDK and SYGVNS. The chain's CDR3 is CASRPNGGWNSPLHF. The CDR3 nucleotides are TGTGCCAGCAGGCCTAATGGGGGCTGGAATTCACCCCTCCACTTT.

This clone was counted a single time. The conserved phenylalanine or tryptophan normally closing the CDR3 is absent here, so this likely arose from a read error. It is unclear where the CDR3 begins or ends on the DNA, so no DNA is shown, and the CDR3 is as TCRdb lists it. The chain recombines TRBV28 with TRBJ1-1. The CDR3 totals 14 residues, both ends included. The V gene's germline CDR1 is MDHEN and CDR2 SYDVKM. This CDR3 reads CASSFPDTGDPVSY.

V usage is TRBV5-1 and J usage is TRBJ1-4; 9 bases line up with TRBD1. The germline V gene has CDR1 SGHRS and CDR2 YFSETQ. The CDR3 covers 16 residues. J gave up 2 bases and V 3 bases, and 5 bases lay outside the gene matches. The CDR3 nucleotides read TGCGCCAGCAGCTCGAAACAGGGGGCGACTAATGAAAAACTGTTTTTT. Its translation: CASSSKQGATNEKLFF. Combining the CDR3 with reference TRBV5-1 and TRBJ1-4 gives the whole variable domain KAGVTQTPRYLIKTRGQQVTLSCSPISGHRSVSWYQQTPGQGLQFLFEYFSETQRNKGNFPGRFSGRQFSNSRSEMNVSTLELGDSALYLCASSSKQGATNEKLFFGSGTQLSVL.

J is TRBJ2-3 and V is TRBV7-2, with 12 bases fitting TRBD2. J lost 7 bases, V lost 1 base, and 6 bases had no gene match. Germline V gives CDR1 SGHTA, CDR2 FQGNSA. This CDR3 comprises 16 residues. The CDR3 DNA reads TGTGCCAGCAGCTTAGAGTCTAGCGGGGGGGCCCATACGCAGTATTTT. Translation: CASSLESSGGAHTQYF.

J is TRBJ2-2 and V is TRBV6-1, with D uncertain. The CDR3 covers 12 residues. Looked up from germline, CDR1 is MNHNS and CDR2 is SASEGT. Trimming shortened V by 8 bases and J by 4 bases, and 8 bases separated the two germline ends. CDR3 sequence: CASWAGTGELFF. The DNA for the CDR3 is TGTGCCAGCTGGGCAGGCACCGGGGAGCTGTTTTTT.